This T cell receptor (beta chain) was found in a study of blood T cell repertoires in COVID-19. This clone was counted once. As processed by the authors: Amplified reference gene primers provided the basis for estimating nucleated cell counts. Profiling relied on immunoSEQ multiplex PCR, and the TCRdb table lists in-frame clones only, not all of them. The DNA gave D and trimming, while V, J and clone size come from that table. The table records 130,000 or so clones, less than 85% of them present only once. Germline lookup yields CDR1 SEHNR and CDR2 FQNEAQ (reference sequence). The CDR3 length is 15 residues. V lost 5 bases and J lost 6, with 16 bases in between.

The rearrangement links TRBV7-9 to TRBJ1-4; D is unclear. The sample comprised peripheral blood. The sequence derives from an older woman with acute or convalescent COVID-19. The CDR3 coding sequence is TGTGCCAGCAGCCTTACGAGGCAATCAGATGAAAAACTGTTTTTT. It yields the protein CASSLTRQSDEKLFF.